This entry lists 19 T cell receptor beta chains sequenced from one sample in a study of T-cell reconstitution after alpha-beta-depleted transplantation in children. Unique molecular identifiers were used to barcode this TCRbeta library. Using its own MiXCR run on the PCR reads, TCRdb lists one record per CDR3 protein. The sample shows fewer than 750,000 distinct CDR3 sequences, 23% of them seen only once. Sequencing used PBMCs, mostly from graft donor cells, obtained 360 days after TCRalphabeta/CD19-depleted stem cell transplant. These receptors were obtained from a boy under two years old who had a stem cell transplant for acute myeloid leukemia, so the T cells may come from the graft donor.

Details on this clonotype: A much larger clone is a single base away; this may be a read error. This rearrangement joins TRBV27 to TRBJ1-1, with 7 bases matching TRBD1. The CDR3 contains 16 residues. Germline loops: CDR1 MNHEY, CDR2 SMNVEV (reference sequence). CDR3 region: CASSLTPGQMKTEAFF. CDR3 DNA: TGTGCCAGCAGCCTAACCCCGGGACAGATGAAAACTGAAGCTTTCTTT.

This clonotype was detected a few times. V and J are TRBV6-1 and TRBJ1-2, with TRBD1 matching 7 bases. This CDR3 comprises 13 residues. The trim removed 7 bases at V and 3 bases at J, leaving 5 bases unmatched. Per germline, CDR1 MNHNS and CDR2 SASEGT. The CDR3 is CASMEGADYGYTF. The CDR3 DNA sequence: TGTGCCAGCATGGAGGGGGCTGACTATGGCTACACCTTC.

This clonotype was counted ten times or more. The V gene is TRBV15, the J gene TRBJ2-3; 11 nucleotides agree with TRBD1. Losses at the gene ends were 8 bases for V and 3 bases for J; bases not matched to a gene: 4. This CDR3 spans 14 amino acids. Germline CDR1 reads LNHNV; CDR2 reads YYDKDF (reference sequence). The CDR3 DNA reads TGTGCCACCCGGGGACAGGGGGAAACAGATACGCAGTATTTT. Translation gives CATRGQGETDTQYF.

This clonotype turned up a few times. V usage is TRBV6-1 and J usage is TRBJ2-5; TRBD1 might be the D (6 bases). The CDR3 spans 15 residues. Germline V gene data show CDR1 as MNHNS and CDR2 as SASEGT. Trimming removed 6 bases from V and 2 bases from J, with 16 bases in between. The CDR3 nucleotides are TGTGCCAGCAGGATACAGGGAAGGAGTCAAGAGACCCAGTACTTC. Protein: CASRIQGRSQETQYF.

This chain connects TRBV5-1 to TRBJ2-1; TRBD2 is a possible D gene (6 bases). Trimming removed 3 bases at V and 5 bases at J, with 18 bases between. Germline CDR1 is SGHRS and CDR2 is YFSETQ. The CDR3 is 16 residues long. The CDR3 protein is CASSSLTGTRNNEQFF. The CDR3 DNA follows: TGCGCCAGCAGCTCACTTACCGGGACTCGCAACAATGAGCAGTTCTTC.

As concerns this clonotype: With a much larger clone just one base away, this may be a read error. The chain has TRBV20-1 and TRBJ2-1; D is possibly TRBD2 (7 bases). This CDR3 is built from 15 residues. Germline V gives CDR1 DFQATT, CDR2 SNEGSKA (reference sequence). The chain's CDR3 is CSARGGALAGDERFF. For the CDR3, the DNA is TGCAGTGCTAGAGGGGGGGCTTTAGCGGGCGATGAGCGGTTCTTC.

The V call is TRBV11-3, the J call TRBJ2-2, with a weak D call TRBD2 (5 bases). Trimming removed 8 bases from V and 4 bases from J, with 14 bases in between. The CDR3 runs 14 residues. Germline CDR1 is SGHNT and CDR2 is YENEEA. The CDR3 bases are TGTGCCAGCTCCACGAGGGTAGGCACCGGGGAGCTGTTTTTT. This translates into CASSTRVGTGELFF.

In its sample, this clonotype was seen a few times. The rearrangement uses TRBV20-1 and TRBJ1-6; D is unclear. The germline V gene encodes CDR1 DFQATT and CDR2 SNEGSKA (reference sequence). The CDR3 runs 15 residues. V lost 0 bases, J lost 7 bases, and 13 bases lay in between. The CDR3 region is CSAREGWVANSPLHF. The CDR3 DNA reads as TGCAGTGCTAGAGAAGGGTGGGTGGCGAATTCACCCCTCCACTTT.

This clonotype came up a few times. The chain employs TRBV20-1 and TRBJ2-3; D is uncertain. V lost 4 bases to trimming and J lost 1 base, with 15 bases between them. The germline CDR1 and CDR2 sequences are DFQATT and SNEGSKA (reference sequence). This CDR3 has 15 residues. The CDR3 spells CSANEADSGTDTQYF. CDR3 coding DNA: TGCAGTGCTAATGAAGCCGATTCGGGCACAGATACGCAGTATTTT.

CDR3 sequence reads: CATRGPQSTGELFF. The CDR3 DNA is TGTGCCACCCGGGGGCCGCAGAGCACCGGGGAGCTGTTTTTT. The chain is built from TRBV24-1 and TRBJ2-2; D might be TRBD1 or TRBD2, each matching 6 bases. The V gene lost 9 bases and the J gene lost 4 bases, with 14 bases spanning the gap. This CDR3 comprises 14 residues. Germline loops: CDR1 KGHDR, CDR2 SFDVKD.

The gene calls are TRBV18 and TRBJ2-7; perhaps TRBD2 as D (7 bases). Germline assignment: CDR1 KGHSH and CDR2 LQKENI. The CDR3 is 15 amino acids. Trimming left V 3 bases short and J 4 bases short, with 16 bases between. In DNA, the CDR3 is TGTGCCAGCTCACCGAGGACAGCGGGAACTTACGAGCAGTACGTC. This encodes CASSPRTAGTYEQYV.

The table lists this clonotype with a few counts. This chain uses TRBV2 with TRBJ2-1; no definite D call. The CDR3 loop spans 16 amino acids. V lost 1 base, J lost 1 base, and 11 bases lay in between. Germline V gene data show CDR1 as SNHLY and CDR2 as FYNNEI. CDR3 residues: CASSEGMQWSYNEQFF. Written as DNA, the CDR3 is TGTGCCAGCAGTGAAGGGATGCAGTGGTCCTACAATGAGCAGTTCTTC.

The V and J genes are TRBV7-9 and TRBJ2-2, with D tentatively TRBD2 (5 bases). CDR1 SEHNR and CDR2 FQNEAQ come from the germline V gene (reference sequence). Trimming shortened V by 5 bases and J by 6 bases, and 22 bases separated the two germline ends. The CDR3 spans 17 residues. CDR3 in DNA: TGTGCCAGCAGCCCCTCACCTGGGCAGCGGTGGGCCGGGGAGCTGTTTTTT. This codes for CASSPSPGQRWAGELFF.

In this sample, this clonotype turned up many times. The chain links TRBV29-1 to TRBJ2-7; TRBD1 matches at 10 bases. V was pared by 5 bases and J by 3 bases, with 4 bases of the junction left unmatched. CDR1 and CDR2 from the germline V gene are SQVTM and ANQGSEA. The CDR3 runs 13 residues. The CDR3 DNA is TGCAGCGTTCTTAGGACAGGGGGCTACGAGCAGTACTTC. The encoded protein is CSVLRTGGYEQYF.

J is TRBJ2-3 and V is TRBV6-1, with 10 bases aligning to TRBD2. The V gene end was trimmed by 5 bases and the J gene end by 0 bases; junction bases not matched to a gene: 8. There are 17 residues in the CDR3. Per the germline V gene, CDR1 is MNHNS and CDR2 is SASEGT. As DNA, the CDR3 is TGTGCCAGCAGTACGCTCCTAGCGGGGGCTAGCACAGATACGCAGTATTTT. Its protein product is CASSTLLAGASTDTQYF.

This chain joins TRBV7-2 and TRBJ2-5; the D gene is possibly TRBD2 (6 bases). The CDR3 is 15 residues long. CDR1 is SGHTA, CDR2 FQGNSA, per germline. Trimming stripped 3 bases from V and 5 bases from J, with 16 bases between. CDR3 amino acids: CASSFGGTFAETQYF. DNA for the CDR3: TGTGCCAGCAGCTTCGGCGGGACCTTTGCGGAGACCCAGTACTTC.

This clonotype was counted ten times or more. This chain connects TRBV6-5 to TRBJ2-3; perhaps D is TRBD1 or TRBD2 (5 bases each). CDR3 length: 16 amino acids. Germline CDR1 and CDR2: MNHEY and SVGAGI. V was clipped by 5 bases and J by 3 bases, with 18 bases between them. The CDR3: CASSDFEGSITDTQYF. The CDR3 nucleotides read TGTGCCAGCAGTGACTTCGAGGGGAGTATTACAGATACGCAGTATTTT.

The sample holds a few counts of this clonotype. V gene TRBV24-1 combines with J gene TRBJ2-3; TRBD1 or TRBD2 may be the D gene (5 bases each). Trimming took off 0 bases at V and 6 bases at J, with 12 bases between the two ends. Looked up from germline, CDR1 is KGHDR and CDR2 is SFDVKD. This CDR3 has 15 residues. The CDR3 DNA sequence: TGTGCCACCAGTGATTTGGGGGGTCCTATGGATACGCAGTATTTT. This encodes CATSDLGGPMDTQYF.

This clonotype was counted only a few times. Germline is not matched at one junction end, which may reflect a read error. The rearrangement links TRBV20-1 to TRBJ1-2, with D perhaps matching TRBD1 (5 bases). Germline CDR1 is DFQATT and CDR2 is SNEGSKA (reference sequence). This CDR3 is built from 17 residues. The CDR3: CCAPDYFRDPSTYGYTF. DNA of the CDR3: TGCTGTGCCCCAGATTACTTCCGGGACCCCTCTACCTATGGCTACACCTTC.